This is a list of T cell receptor beta chains from one sample in a study of Graves' ophthalmopathy and Graves' hyperthyroidism. TCRdb passed the multiplex PCR reads through MiXCR, listing each CDR3 protein once. The sample lists 600,000 to 650,000 distinct CDR3 sequences; approximately 22% were seen once. The specimen sequenced was peripheral blood. These receptors all come from a woman between 18 and 29 years old with stable Graves' hyperthyroidism. Some clones in this sample may be carry-over from other donors' samples. The CDR3 runs from the conserved cysteine through the conserved F or W. Fields, in order: clone size, J gene, D gene, V gene, CDR3 DNA, CDR3 protein. D genes are given only for firm matches. Where a row states a size, it is once, few, many or the class of an expanded clone; other rows omit it.

clone size: few; J gene: TRBJ1-2; D gene: NA; V gene: TRBV5-1; CDR3 DNA: TGCGCCAGCAGCTTGGCCCTTGGACAGACCTATGGCTACACCTTC; CDR3 protein: CASSLALGQTYGYTF
clone size: NA; J gene: TRBJ1-1; D gene: NA; V gene: TRBV27; CDR3 DNA: TGTGCCAGCAGTTTATCTGAAGGGGGGGAAAATGAAGCTTTCTTT; CDR3 protein: CASSLSEGGENEAFF
clone size: many; J gene: TRBJ1-5; D gene: NA; V gene: TRBV19; CDR3 DNA: TGTGCCAGTAGTATACCCCCTCAGCCCCAGCATTTT; CDR3 protein: CASSIPPQPQHF
clone size: many; J gene: TRBJ1-1; D gene: NA; V gene: TRBV6-5; CDR3 DNA: TGTGCCAGCAGCGTCGGGGGCGAGGGAACTGAAGCTTTCTTT; CDR3 protein: CASSVGGEGTEAFF
clone size: many; J gene: TRBJ1-1; D gene: NA; V gene: TRBV29-1; CDR3 DNA: TGCAGCGTCCCGGGGACACCGGGCACTGAAGCTTTCTTT; CDR3 protein: CSVPGTPGTEAFF
clone size: many; J gene: TRBJ2-7; D gene: TRBD2; V gene: TRBV28; CDR3 DNA: TGTGCCAGCAGAACCCGGACTAGCGGGAGTTACGAGCAGTACTTC; CDR3 protein: CASRTRTSGSYEQYF
clone size: NA; J gene: TRBJ2-7; D gene: NA; V gene: TRBV5-6; CDR3 DNA: TGTGCCAGCAGCTTTATAAGTAGGGGGGCCCACGAGCAGTACTTC; CDR3 protein: CASSFISRGAHEQYF
clone size: many; J gene: TRBJ2-5; D gene: NA; V gene: TRBV4-1; CDR3 DNA: TGCGCCAGCAGCCAAGATAGGGTTAGGAAGACCCAGTACTTC; CDR3 protein: CASSQDRVRKTQYF
clone size: few; J gene: TRBJ2-5; D gene: TRBD2; V gene: TRBV9; CDR3 DNA: TGTGCCAGCAGCGTAGGGCTAGCGGGACGGGAGACCCAGTACTTC; CDR3 protein: CASSVGLAGRETQYF
clone size: NA; J gene: TRBJ2-5; D gene: NA; V gene: TRBV5-1; CDR3 DNA: TGCGCCAGCAGCTTGGGTTCTCGGTCGACTGAAGAGACCCAGTACTTC; CDR3 protein: CASSLGSRSTEETQYF
clone size: NA; J gene: TRBJ2-7; D gene: TRBD2; V gene: TRBV4-2; CDR3 DNA: TGTGCCAGCAGCCAAGATTCGGGGGGTATGAGGGAGCAGTACTTC; CDR3 protein: CASSQDSGGMREQYF
clone size: NA; J gene: TRBJ1-1; D gene: NA; V gene: TRBV29-1; CDR3 DNA: TGCAGCGTTGGGTTGGGGGACACAGGTGAAGCTTTCTTT; CDR3 protein: CSVGLGDTGEAFF
clone size: many; J gene: TRBJ1-1; D gene: NA; V gene: TRBV28; CDR3 DNA: TGTGCCAGCAGTTTAGGGGGGGCGCGTCGGACTGAAGCTTTCTTT; CDR3 protein: CASSLGGARRTEAFF
clone size: NA; J gene: TRBJ2-2; D gene: TRBD1; V gene: TRBV7-3; CDR3 DNA: TGTGCCAGCAGAGCCGGGACAGGGGGGACCGGGGAGCTGTTTTTT; CDR3 protein: CASRAGTGGTGELFF
clone size: many; J gene: TRBJ2-7; D gene: NA; V gene: TRBV7-8; CDR3 DNA: TGTGCCAGCAGCTTAGGGCAGGTCCACGAGCAGTACTTC; CDR3 protein: CASSLGQVHEQYF
clone size: many; J gene: TRBJ1-1; D gene: NA; V gene: TRBV5-1; CDR3 DNA: TGCGCCAGCAGCTTGGCGACAGCGAACACTGAAGCTTTCTTT; CDR3 protein: CASSLATANTEAFF
clone size: NA; J gene: TRBJ1-1; D gene: TRBD1; V gene: TRBV6-1; CDR3 DNA: TGTGCCAGCGTGGACAGGCCGAACACTGAAGCTTTCTTT; CDR3 protein: CASVDRPNTEAFF
clone size: many; J gene: TRBJ2-5; D gene: NA; V gene: TRBV6-1; CDR3 DNA: TGTGCCAGCAAAGCACAGGTACAAGAGACCCAGTACTTC; CDR3 protein: CASKAQVQETQYF
clone size: many; J gene: TRBJ1-5; D gene: NA; V gene: TRBV12-3/TRBV12-4; CDR3 DNA: TGTGCCAGCAGTCCCCGTGAGTCTAACCATCAGCCCCAGCATTTT; CDR3 protein: CASSPRESNHQPQHF
clone size: NA; J gene: TRBJ1-2; D gene: TRBD1; V gene: TRBV5-4; CDR3 DNA: TGTGCCAGCAGTTATGGACAGGATGCCTACACCTTC; CDR3 protein: CASSYGQDAYTF
clone size: few; J gene: TRBJ2-2; D gene: TRBD2; V gene: TRBV24-1; CDR3 DNA: TGTGCCACCAGTGACGCTCGGGGGGGCCGGACCGGGGAGCTGTTTTTT; CDR3 protein: CATSDARGGRTGELFF
clone size: few; J gene: TRBJ1-1; D gene: TRBD1; V gene: TRBV19; CDR3 DNA: TGTGCCACCCTACAGGGGCGCACTGAAGCTTTCTTT; CDR3 protein: CATLQGRTEAFF
clone size: NA; J gene: TRBJ1-1; D gene: NA; V gene: TRBV11-1; CDR3 DNA: TGTGTCAGCATTCCCGGGACTGGGAGAACTGAAGCTTTCTTT; CDR3 protein: CVSIPGTGRTEAFF
clone size: many; J gene: TRBJ2-2; D gene: NA; V gene: TRBV7-9; CDR3 DNA: TGTGCCAGCAGCTTAAACACCTTCCCGCCAAGCACCGGGGAGCTGTTTTTT; CDR3 protein: CASSLNTFPPSTGELFF
clone size: NA; J gene: TRBJ2-2; D gene: NA; V gene: TRBV29-1; CDR3 DNA: TGCAGCGTCGAAGATCGAAACAGGGGGGGGAGCACCGGGGAGCTGTTTTTT; CDR3 protein: CSVEDRNRGGSTGELFF
clone size: NA; J gene: TRBJ2-7; D gene: NA; V gene: TRBV2; CDR3 DNA: TGTGCCAGCAGCCGGGGACGGTCCGGCGAGCAGTACTTC; CDR3 protein: CASSRGRSGEQYF
clone size: NA; J gene: TRBJ1-5; D gene: NA; V gene: TRBV28; CDR3 DNA: TGTGCCAGCAGTTCTAAGGAGGCTCGCAATCAGCCCCAGCATTTT; CDR3 protein: CASSSKEARNQPQHF
clone size: many; J gene: TRBJ1-2; D gene: NA; V gene: TRBV12-3/TRBV12-4; CDR3 DNA: TGTGCCAGCGTTCCCGGTGAGGGTATTCATGGCTACACCTTC; CDR3 protein: CASVPGEGIHGYTF
clone size: NA; J gene: TRBJ2-7; D gene: NA; V gene: TRBV6-2/TRBV6-3; CDR3 DNA: TGTGCCGCAGGCCGAGACTACGAGCAGTACTTC; CDR3 protein: CAAGRDYEQYF
clone size: many; J gene: TRBJ1-2; D gene: TRBD1; V gene: TRBV30; CDR3 DNA: TGTGCCTGGACCACCTCCGGGACAGGACGTGGCTACACCTTC; CDR3 protein: CAWTTSGTGRGYTF
clone size: few; J gene: TRBJ2-5; D gene: NA; V gene: TRBV7-9; CDR3 DNA: TGTGCCAGCAGCCCCGCCAGGGGGACCCAGTACTTC; CDR3 protein: CASSPARGTQYF
clone size: NA; J gene: TRBJ2-2; D gene: TRBD2; V gene: TRBV29-1; CDR3 DNA: TGCAGCGTTGGCGGACCAGCGGGGGCCACGAACACCGGGGAGCTGTTTTTT; CDR3 protein: CSVGGPAGATNTGELFF
clone size: many; J gene: TRBJ1-1; D gene: TRBD1; V gene: TRBV10-2; CDR3 DNA: TGCGCCAGCTCAAGGCCGCCGGGACAGGGATCAACTGAAGCTTTCTTT; CDR3 protein: CASSRPPGQGSTEAFF
clone size: NA; J gene: TRBJ1-2; D gene: NA; V gene: TRBV7-2; CDR3 DNA: TGTGCCAGCAGCTTAGATTTCGGGGATTATGGCTACACCTTC; CDR3 protein: CASSLDFGDYGYTF
clone size: NA; J gene: TRBJ1-6; D gene: NA; V gene: TRBV6-5; CDR3 DNA: TGTGCCAGCAGTTACTCCCACAGGGCCCTCCATCCTTCCAATTCACCCCTCCACTTT; CDR3 protein: CASSYSHRALHPSNSPLHF
clone size: many; J gene: TRBJ2-7; D gene: TRBD1; V gene: TRBV7-2; CDR3 DNA: TGTGCCAACAGCTTAGGGGACAGGGATTCCTACGAGCAGTACTTC; CDR3 protein: CANSLGDRDSYEQYF
clone size: many; J gene: TRBJ2-5; D gene: NA; V gene: TRBV2; CDR3 DNA: TGTGCCAGCAACCAAGTCCAAGAGACCCAGTACTTC; CDR3 protein: CASNQVQETQYF
clone size: NA; J gene: TRBJ2-4; D gene: NA; V gene: TRBV15; CDR3 DNA: TGTGCCACCAGCAGAGGAAACAGAAACGAAAACATTAAGTACTTC; CDR3 protein: CATSRGNRNENIKYF
clone size: many; J gene: TRBJ1-2; D gene: TRBD1; V gene: TRBV12-3/TRBV12-4; CDR3 DNA: TGTGCCAGCAGTACGCAGACAGGGGCTACCTTC; CDR3 protein: CASSTQTGATF
clone size: many; J gene: TRBJ2-7; D gene: NA; V gene: TRBV18; CDR3 DNA: TGTGCCAGCTCACCCTATTTTCTTTACGAGCAGTACTTC; CDR3 protein: CASSPYFLYEQYF
clone size: many; J gene: TRBJ1-3; D gene: NA; V gene: TRBV28; CDR3 DNA: TGTGCCAGCAGCCCTCAGGGGACCACCATATATTTT; CDR3 protein: CASSPQGTTIYF